This T cell receptor beta chain was sequenced during a study of PD-L1 blockade in urothelial cancer. Study in general: After treatment start, blood was analyzed at 3 weeks (second dose) and at 6 weeks. Study outcomes and limitations: Enhanced expansion of tumor-associated blood clones at 3 weeks characterized durable-benefit patients. Having blood TCR clonality under the median before treatment predicted better survival.

Assay: immunoSEQ multiplex PCR; the TCRdb copy retains only in-frame clones and omits some. The sample shows roughly 87,000 clones, 89% of them seen only once. Specified time point: pretreatment peripheral blood. Patient sample counts ranged from 1 to 8, pretreatment and on-treatment. As regards this clone: The antigen is undetermined.

V lost 4 bases to trimming and J lost 1 base, with 11 bases between them. Germline V lookup: CDR1 MNHEY, CDR2 SMNVEV (reference sequence). The CDR3 consists of 15 residues. This sequence originates from an elderly woman with urothelial cancer. The specimen was PBMCs, collected around atezolizumab (anti-PD-L1) treatment. V usage is TRBV27 and J usage is TRBJ1-5; unclear D gene. The CDR3 nucleotides are TGTGCCAGCAGTTCCGGGTTTGGGAGCAATCAGCCCCAGCATTTT. Protein sequence: CASSSGFGSNQPQHF.